These 5 T cell receptor beta chains were all obtained from the same sample, sequenced in a study of blood T cell repertoires in COVID-19. This table comes from immunoSEQ multiplex PCR, and its TCRdb copy is limited to in-frame clones, with some not included. The table has 100,000 to 150,000 clones, about 70% seen once. Sequencing was carried out using peripheral blood. These receptors were obtained from a man in his sixties with acute or convalescent COVID-19.

In this sample, this clone turned up a few times. The chain couples TRBV14 to TRBJ2-7; TRBD1 might be the D (5 bases). The CDR3 runs to 14 residues. V lost 0 bases, J lost 5 bases, and 11 bases lay in between. Germline V gives CDR1 SGHDN, CDR2 FVKESK. CDR3 residues: CASSQDVQGHEQYF. CDR3 in DNA: TGTGCCAGCAGCCAAGACGTCCAGGGCCACGAGCAGTACTTC.

A few counts support this clone. V gene TRBV9 combines with J gene TRBJ1-6, with a tentative D call TRBD1 (5 bases). Germline values: CDR1 SGDLS, CDR2 YYNGEE. Deletions cut 0 bases from V and 8 bases from J, with 12 bases between. The CDR3 loop spans 15 amino acids. The CDR3 here is CASSVDPQDDSPLHF. DNA of the CDR3: TGTGCCAGCAGCGTAGACCCACAGGACGATTCACCCCTCCACTTT.

The rearrangement joins TRBV12-3 or TRBV12-4 to TRBJ1-2, with D perhaps matching TRBD1 (6 bases). There are 13 residues in the CDR3. V was trimmed by 0 bases and J by 6 bases, leaving 8 bases between them. In nucleotides, the CDR3 is TGTGCCAGCAGTTTAGCGCAGGGGAATGGCTACACCTTC. This encodes CASSLAQGNGYTF.

The chain has TRBV9 and TRBJ1-1; the match to TRBD1 covers 10 bases. CDR1 is SGDLS, CDR2 YYNGEE, per germline. V lost 0 bases and J lost 5; bases outside the gene matches: 1. The CDR3 is made up of 14 amino acids. The CDR3, as DNA: TGTGCCAGCAGCGTAGGACAGGGGGCTACTGAAGCTTTCTTT. Protein: CASSVGQGATEAFF.

The rearrangement links TRBV9 to TRBJ2-1; tentatively, D is TRBD1 (6 bases). CDR1 and CDR2 from the germline V gene are SGDLS and YYNGEE. Trimming cost V 0 bases and J 0 bases, with 13 bases left between them. The length of the CDR3 is 17 residues. The CDR3 DNA reads TGTGCCAGCAGCGTAGTGGGAACAGGGAGCTCCTACAATGAGCAGTTCTTC. Its protein product is CASSVVGTGSSYNEQFF.